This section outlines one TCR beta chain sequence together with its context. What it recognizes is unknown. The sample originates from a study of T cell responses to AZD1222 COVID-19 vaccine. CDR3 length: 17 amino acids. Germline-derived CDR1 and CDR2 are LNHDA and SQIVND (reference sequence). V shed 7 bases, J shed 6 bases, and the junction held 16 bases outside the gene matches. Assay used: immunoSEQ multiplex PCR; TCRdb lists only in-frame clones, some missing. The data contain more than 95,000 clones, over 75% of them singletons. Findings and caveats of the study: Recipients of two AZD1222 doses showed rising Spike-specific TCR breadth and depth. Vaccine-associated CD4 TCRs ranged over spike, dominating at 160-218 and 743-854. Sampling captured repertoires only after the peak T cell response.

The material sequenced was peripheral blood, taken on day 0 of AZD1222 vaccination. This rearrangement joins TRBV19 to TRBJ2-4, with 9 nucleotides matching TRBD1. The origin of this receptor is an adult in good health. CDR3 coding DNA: TGTGCCAGTACCACGGGACAGGGTAAGGGAGGAGGAAACATTCAGTACTTC. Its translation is CASTTGQGKGGGNIQYF. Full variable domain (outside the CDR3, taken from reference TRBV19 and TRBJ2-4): DGGITQSPKYLFRKEGQNVTLSCEQNLNHDAMYWYRQDPGQGLRLIYYSQIVNDFQKGDIAEGYSVSREKKESFPLTVTSAQKNPTAFYLCASTTGQGKGGGNIQYFGAGTRLSVL.